This TCR beta chain was retrieved from a study of T cells in localized non-small cell lung cancer. V was shortened by 4 bases and J by 2 bases, with 15 bases between the two germline ends. Germline CDR1 is SGHNT and CDR2 is YYREEE (reference sequence). The CDR3 covers 15 residues. Sequencing used immunoSEQ multiplex PCR; TCRdb keeps in-frame clones, though not all of them. The table lists 45,000 to 60,000 clones, about four fifths of them singletons. The sequences come from peripheral blood, collected before any cancer treatment. The clonotype comes from a female donor aged 60 or older with stage II squamous cell lung carcinoma. This chain links TRBV5-4 with TRBJ2-5; TRBD2 might be the D (6 bases). In nucleotides, the CDR3 is TGTGCCAGCAGCCGAGGAGCGGGCATACAAGAGACCCAGTACTTC. Residues: CASSRGAGIQETQYF. Based on the CDR3 plus reference TRBV5-4 and TRBJ2-5, the full variable domain is ETGVTQSPTHLIKTRGQQVTLRCSSQSGHNTVSWYQQALGQGPQFIFQYYREEENGRGNFPPRFSGLQFPNYSSELNVNALELDDSALYLCASSRGAGIQETQYFGPGTRLLVL.